This is a list of T cell receptor beta chains from one sample in a study of response to subunit inactivated influenza vaccine. One entry per CDR3 protein results from TCRdb running MiXCR on the RT-PCR reads. The sample shows just over 300,000 distinct CDR3 sequences, around 20% of them seen only once. The sequences come from PBMCs from blood, collected less than 22 months after vaccination. The receptor source for this set is a man between 45 and 75 years old who received an inactivated influenza vaccine. The conserved cysteine and the conserved F or W are not part of the CDR3 here. Fields, in order: V gene, CDR3 length, CDR3 protein.

V: TRBV5-1
length: 16
CDR3: ASSPLGGSGDRKTEAF

V: TRBV24-1
length: 11
CDR3: ATSSGSPDTQY

V: TRBV12-3/TRBV12-4
length: 12
CDR3: ASSLDRSNQPQH

V: TRBV25-1
length: 11
CDR3: ASSSPGASPLH

V: TRBV6-6
length: 11
CDR3: ASIGTAATEAF

V: TRBV11-3
length: 11
CDR3: ASSQGGQETQY

V: TRBV12-3/TRBV12-4
length: 14
CDR3: ASRRPARTGNNEQF

V: TRBV6-1
length: 13
CDR3: ASRRDRGEDYGYT

V: TRBV7-2
length: 13
CDR3: ASSPDGVGGYGYT

V: TRBV6-2/TRBV6-3
length: 14
CDR3: ASRGSRQGPNYGYT

V: TRBV20-1
length: 11
CDR3: SAIPGQNSPLH

V: TRBV7-9
length: 10
CDR3: ASSPQTGVAF

V: TRBV6-5
length: 13
CDR3: ASSYRESSNNEQF

V: TRBV3-1
length: 13
CDR3: ASKTSGGPQETQY

V: TRBV19
length: 13
CDR3: ASSQGRETDQPQH

V: TRBV20-1
length: 15
CDR3: SARDNQQSYMNTEAF

V: TRBV18
length: 13
CDR3: ASSPHLLGNTEAF

V: TRBV12-3/TRBV12-4
length: 11
CDR3: ASSNAREETQY

V: TRBV5-1
length: 13
CDR3: ASSGGDSRNEKLF

V: TRBV3-1
length: 13
CDR3: ASSIYRDVNTEAF

V: TRBV20-1
length: 14
CDR3: SAPTGGGRLKETQY

V: TRBV20-1
length: 8
CDR3: SARQETQY

V: TRBV5-6
length: 13
CDR3: ASSRTGAPGTEAF

V: TRBV6-1
length: 15
CDR3: ASSIRSLAGEQETQY

V: TRBV9
length: 11
CDR3: ASSVVRTDTQY

V: TRBV27
length: 13
CDR3: ASSLIPGQSQPQH

V: TRBV20-1
length: 13
CDR3: SAGKAGGDTGELF

V: TRBV5-6
length: 11
CDR3: ASSFGPNTEAF

V: TRBV18
length: 14
CDR3: ASSPADPLSTYGYT

V: TRBV25-1
length: 12
CDR3: ASSPRQGATEAF

V: TRBV7-8
length: 13
CDR3: ASSLAPGQGYEQF

V: TRBV29-1
length: 12
CDR3: SVGEGSGNQPQH

V: TRBV25-1
length: 12
CDR3: ASSKSGGAYEQY

V: TRBV4-2
length: 13
CDR3: ASSQTLNRDHEQY

V: TRBV6-2/TRBV6-3
length: 13
CDR3: ASSYLPGTEPHPG

V: TRBV6-2/TRBV6-3
length: 13
CDR3: ASSWAGTGKTVQY

V: TRBV24-1
length: 10
CDR3: ATSDLKGGYT

V: TRBV28
length: 13
CDR3: ASSFPAGVTYEQY

V: TRBV6-4
length: 14
CDR3: ASSENGTPGPDTQY